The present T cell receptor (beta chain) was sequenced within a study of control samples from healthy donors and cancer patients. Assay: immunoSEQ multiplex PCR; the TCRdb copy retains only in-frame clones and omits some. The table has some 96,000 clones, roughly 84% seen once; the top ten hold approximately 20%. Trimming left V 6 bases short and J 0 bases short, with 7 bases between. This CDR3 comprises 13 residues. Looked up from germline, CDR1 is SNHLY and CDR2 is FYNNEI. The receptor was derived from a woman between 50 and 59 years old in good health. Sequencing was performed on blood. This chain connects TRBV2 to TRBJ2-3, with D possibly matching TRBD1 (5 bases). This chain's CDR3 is CASSRASTDTQYF. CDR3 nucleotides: TGTGCCAGCAGCAGGGCTAGCACAGATACGCAGTATTTT.